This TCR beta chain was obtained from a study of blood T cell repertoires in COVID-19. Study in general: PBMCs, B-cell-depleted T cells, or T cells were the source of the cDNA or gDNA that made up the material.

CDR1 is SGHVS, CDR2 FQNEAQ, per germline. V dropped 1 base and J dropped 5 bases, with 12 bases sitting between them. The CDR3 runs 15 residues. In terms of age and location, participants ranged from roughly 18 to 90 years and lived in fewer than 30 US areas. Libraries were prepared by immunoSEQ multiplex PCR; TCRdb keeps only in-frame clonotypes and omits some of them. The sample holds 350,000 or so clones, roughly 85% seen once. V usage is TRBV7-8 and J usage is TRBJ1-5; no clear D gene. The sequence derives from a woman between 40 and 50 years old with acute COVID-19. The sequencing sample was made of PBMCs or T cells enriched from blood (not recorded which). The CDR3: CASSLVGSVDQPQHF. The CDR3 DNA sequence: TGTGCCAGCAGCTTAGTCGGGTCGGTGGATCAGCCCCAGCATTTT.